This TCR beta chain comes out of a study of blood T cell repertoires in COVID-19. Per the authors' pipeline: Scientists estimated how many nucleated cells there were by amplifying reference gene primers. Clones were sequenced by immunoSEQ multiplex PCR, and TCRdb holds only the in-frame ones, with some missing. Clone size and V and J calls were adopted from that table, with D and trimming inferred from the DNA. There are fewer than 250,000 clones in the sample; about 90% occur only once, and 0.83% lies in the top ten. To note about this clone: The same CDR3 arises from other DNA sequences in this sample as well.

Germline CDR1 SGHRS, CDR2 YFSETQ. The ends lost 1 base at V and 7 bases at J; junction bases unmatched: 10. This CDR3 comprises 15 residues. Sequencing was done on a sample of peripheral blood. The receptor's source is a young man with COVID-19, enrolled during active disease. The chain recombines TRBV5-1 with TRBJ1-2; 7 bases align to TRBD1. The CDR3 DNA is TGCGCCAGCAGCTTGACAGGACAGGAAGCCGGTGGCTACACCTTC. It is translated as CASSLTGQEAGGYTF.